This T cell receptor (beta chain) emerged from a study of blood T cell repertoires in COVID-19. Study-wide context: Donors in the United States, Italy and Spain gave samples during acute or convalescent COVID-19. T cells, B-cell-depleted T cells, or PBMCs supplied cDNA or gDNA.

Authors' data handling: Amplified reference gene primers provided the basis for estimating nucleated cell counts. This table comes from immunoSEQ multiplex PCR, and its TCRdb copy is limited to in-frame clones, with some not included. The DNA gave D and trimming, while V, J and clone size come from that table. The table shows 71,000 or so clones, with 90% occurring only once. The sequenced material came from peripheral blood. The receptor's source is a woman between 18 and 30 years old with acute or convalescent COVID-19.

CDR3 bases: TGTGCCAGCAGCGCCCTGCGCACAGACAATGAGCAGTTCTTC. Protein: CASSALRTDNEQFF. The V and J genes are TRBV11-2 and TRBJ2-1; D gene unclear. With 5 bases removed from V and 5 bases from J, the gap between germline ends came to 13 bases. Per the germline V gene, CDR1 is SGHAT and CDR2 is FQNNGV. This CDR3 has 14 residues. Looking up the rest from reference TRBV11-2 and TRBJ2-1 gives the full variable domain: EAGVAQSPRYKIIEKRQSVAFWCNPISGHATLYWYQQILGQGPKLLIQFQNNGVVDDSQLPKDRFSAERLKGVDSTLKIQPAKLEDSAVYLCASSALRTDNEQFFGPGTRLTVL.